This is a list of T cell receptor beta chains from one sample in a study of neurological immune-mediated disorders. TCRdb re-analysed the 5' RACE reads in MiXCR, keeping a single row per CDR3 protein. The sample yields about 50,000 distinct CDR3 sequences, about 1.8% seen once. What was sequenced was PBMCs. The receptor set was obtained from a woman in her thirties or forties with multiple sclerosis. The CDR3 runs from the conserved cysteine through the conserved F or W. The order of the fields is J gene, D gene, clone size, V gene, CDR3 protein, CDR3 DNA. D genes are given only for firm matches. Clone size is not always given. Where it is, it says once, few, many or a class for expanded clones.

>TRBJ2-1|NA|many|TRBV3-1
CASRGVNLNNEQFF
TGTGCCAGCAGGGGAGTAAACTTGAACAATGAGCAGTTCTTC
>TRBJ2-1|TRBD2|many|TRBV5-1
CASSSLAGSSYNEQFF
TGCGCCAGCAGCTCTTTAGCGGGAAGCTCCTACAATGAGCAGTTCTTC
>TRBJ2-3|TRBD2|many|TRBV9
CASSVDPGGGDTQYF
TGTGCCAGCAGCGTAGATCCGGGGGGTGGAGATACGCAGTATTTT
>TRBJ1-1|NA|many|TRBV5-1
CASSIRTVGAEAFF
TGCGCCAGCAGCATTAGGACCGTGGGGGCTGAAGCTTTCTTT
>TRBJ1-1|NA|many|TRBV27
CASSLAGRGTEAFF
TGTGCCAGCAGTTTAGCCGGGAGGGGCACTGAAGCTTTCTTT
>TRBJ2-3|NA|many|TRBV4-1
CASSQYAGRTQYF
TGCGCCAGCAGCCAATATGCGGGTCGTACGCAGTATTTT
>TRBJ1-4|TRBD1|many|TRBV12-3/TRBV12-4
CASSRRQGGANEKLFF
TGTGCCAGCAGCCGTAGACAGGGAGGAGCTAATGAAAAACTGTTTTTT
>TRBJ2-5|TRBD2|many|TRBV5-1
CASSREGPMEETQYF
TGCGCCAGCAGCCGGGAGGGACCAATGGAAGAGACCCAGTACTTC
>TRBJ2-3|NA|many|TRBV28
CASSQDTDTQYF
TGTGCCAGCAGTCAGGACACAGATACGCAGTATTTT
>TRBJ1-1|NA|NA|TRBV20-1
CSARTPGPQAFF
TGCAGTGCTAGAACCCCGGGTCCGCAAGCTTTCTTT
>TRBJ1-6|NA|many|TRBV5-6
CASSLRELSYNSPLHF
TGTGCCAGCAGCCTGAGGGAGCTCTCCTATAATTCACCCCTCCACTTT
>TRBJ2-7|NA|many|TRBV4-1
CASSRSDSLYEQYF
TGCGCCAGCAGCCGCTCGGACAGCCTCTACGAGCAGTACTTC
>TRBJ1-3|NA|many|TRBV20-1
CSARGGGNTIYF
TGCAGTGCTAGAGGTGGGGGAAACACCATATATTTT
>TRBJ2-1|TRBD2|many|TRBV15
CATSGRGGYNEQFF
TGTGCCACCAGCGGACGGGGGGGCTACAATGAGCAGTTCTTC
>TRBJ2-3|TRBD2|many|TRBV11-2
CASSWGSGRAVTDTQYF
TGTGCCAGCAGCTGGGGGAGCGGGAGGGCTGTCACAGATACGCAGTATTTT
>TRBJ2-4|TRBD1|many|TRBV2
CASSGDRAKGIQYF
TGTGCCAGCAGTGGGGACAGGGCCAAGGGCATTCAGTACTTC
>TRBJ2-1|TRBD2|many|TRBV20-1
CSARVRSGGAPEQFF
TGCAGTGCTAGAGTACGGAGCGGGGGGGCCCCTGAGCAGTTCTTC
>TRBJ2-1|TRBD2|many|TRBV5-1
CASTGGTAYNEQFF
TGCGCCAGCACGGGAGGGACGGCATACAATGAGCAGTTCTTC
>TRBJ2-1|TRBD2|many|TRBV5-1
CASSLIAGSGNEQFF
TGCGCCAGCAGCCTCATAGCGGGGTCGGGGAATGAGCAGTTCTTC
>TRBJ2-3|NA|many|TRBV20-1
CRAKGQLAFTDTQYF
TGCAGGGCAAAGGGACAACTAGCCTTTACAGATACGCAGTATTTT
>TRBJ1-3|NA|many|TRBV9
CASSITGNSGNTIYF
TGTGCCAGCAGTATCACAGGGAACTCTGGAAACACCATATATTTT
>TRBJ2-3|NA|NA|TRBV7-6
CASSFGGGSGDTQYF
TGTGCCAGCAGCTTTGGGGGCGGGTCAGGAGATACGCAGTATTTT
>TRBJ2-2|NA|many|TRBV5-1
CASSSSWGNTGELFF
TGCGCCAGCAGCTCCTCCTGGGGGAACACCGGGGAGCTGTTTTTT
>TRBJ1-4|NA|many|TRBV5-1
CASSLAGSSLAPVFF
TGCGCCAGCAGCTTGGCCGGGTCCTCCCTGGCACCGGTGTTTTTT
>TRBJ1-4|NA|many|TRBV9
CASSEPGTATNEKLFF
TGTGCCAGCAGCGAACCTGGGACCGCAACTAATGAAAAACTGTTTTTT
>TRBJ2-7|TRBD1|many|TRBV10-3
CATRNPMTGIPYEQYF
TGTGCCACCAGAAACCCAATGACAGGGATACCCTACGAGCAGTACTTC
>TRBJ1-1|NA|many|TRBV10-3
CASHPGPRSTEAFF
TGTGCCTCCCACCCGGGGCCCAGGAGCACTGAAGCTTTCTTT
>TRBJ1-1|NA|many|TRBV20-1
CSARKGRDTEAFF
TGCAGTGCTAGAAAGGGAAGGGACACTGAAGCTTTCTTT
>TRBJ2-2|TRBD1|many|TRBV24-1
CATSDPDRGDTGELFF
TGTGCCACCAGTGACCCGGACAGGGGTGACACCGGGGAGCTGTTTTTT
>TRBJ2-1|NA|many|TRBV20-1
CSARDMDGNYNEQFF
TGCAGTGCTAGAGATATGGACGGAAACTACAATGAGCAGTTCTTC
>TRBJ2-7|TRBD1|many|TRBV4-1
CASSQDGTGLYEQYF
TGCGCCAGCAGCCAAGATGGGACAGGGTTGTACGAGCAGTACTTC
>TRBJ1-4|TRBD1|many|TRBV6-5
CASRTGTAEKLFF
TGTGCCAGCAGGACAGGGACCGCTGAAAAACTGTTTTTT
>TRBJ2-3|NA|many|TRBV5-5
CASSLVVLRADTQYF
TGTGCCAGCAGCTTGGTTGTCTTGAGAGCAGATACGCAGTATTTT
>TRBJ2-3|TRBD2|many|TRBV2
CASSEKAGVRTDTQYF
TGTGCCAGCAGTGAAAAAGCGGGGGTACGCACAGATACGCAGTATTTT
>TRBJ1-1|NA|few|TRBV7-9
CASTRAGENTEAFF
TGTGCCAGCACCAGGGCAGGGGAGAACACTGAAGCTTTCTTT
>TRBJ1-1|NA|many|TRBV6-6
CASSYTNTEAFF
TGTGCCAGCAGTTACACGAACACTGAAGCTTTCTTT
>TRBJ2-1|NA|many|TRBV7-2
CASSLVWGKNEQFF
TGTGCCAGCAGCTTAGTTTGGGGGAAAAATGAGCAGTTCTTC
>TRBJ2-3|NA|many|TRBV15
CATSRDRTDTQYF
TGTGCCACCAGCAGAGACCGCACAGATACGCAGTATTTT
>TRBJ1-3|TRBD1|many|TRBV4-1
CASSQDWGQAANTIYF
TGCGCCAGCAGCCAAGATTGGGGACAGGCTGCAAACACCATATATTTT
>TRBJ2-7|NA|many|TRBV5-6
CASSGPADGRIEQYF
TGTGCCAGCAGCGGCCCGGCCGACGGTCGGATCGAGCAGTACTTC
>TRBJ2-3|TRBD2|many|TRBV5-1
CASSFRTSGASTDTQYF
TGCGCCAGCAGCTTCCGGACTAGCGGGGCTAGCACAGATACGCAGTATTTT
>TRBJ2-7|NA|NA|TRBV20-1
CSALKRDRGYEQYF
TGCAGTGCCCTAAAGCGGGACAGAGGCTACGAGCAGTACTTC
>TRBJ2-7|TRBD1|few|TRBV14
CASSQRQGAYEQYF
TGTGCCAGCAGCCAAAGACAGGGGGCTTACGAGCAGTACTTC
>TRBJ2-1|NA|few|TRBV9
CASSVVGAGEQFF
TGTGCCAGCAGCGTAGTCGGGGCCGGGGAGCAGTTCTTC
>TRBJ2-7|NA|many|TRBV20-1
CSAIPGTRIYEQYF
TGCAGTGCTATCCCGGGGACGAGAATCTACGAGCAGTACTTC